The 21 T cell receptor beta chains below come from one sample, sequenced in a study of spatial heterogeneity in lung cancer. Time point meaning: sample taken at primary tumor resection. TCRdb redid the calling of the 5' RACE reads with MiXCR, one entry per CDR3 protein. The top ten clones hold 55% to 65% of a sample with about 44,000 distinct CDR3 sequences, approximately 13% of them seen once. The source material was PBMCs, sampled at surgery. The receptors here all came from a male donor with early-stage non-small cell lung cancer.

V gene TRBV29-1 combines with J gene TRBJ1-4; D possibly corresponds to TRBD1 (5 bases). Deletions cut 7 bases from V and 0 bases from J, with 12 bases between. The CDR3 consists of 14 residues. CDR1 SQVTM and CDR2 ANQGSEA come from the germline V gene. The CDR3 sequence is CSGLGDATNEKLFF. Written as DNA, the CDR3 is TGCAGCGGTCTAGGGGACGCAACTAATGAAAAACTGTTTTTT. Drawing the rest from reference TRBV29-1 and TRBJ1-4, the complete variable domain is SAVISQKPSRDICQRGTSLTIQCQVDSQVTMMFWYRQQPGQSLTLIATANQGSEATYESGFVIDKFPISRPNLTFSTLTVSNMSPEDSSIYLCSGLGDATNEKLFFGSGTQLSVL.

The CDR3 reads CASSPLPLNEQFF. CDR3 in DNA: TGTGCCAGCAGCCCCCTCCCCCTCAATGAGCAGTTCTTC. The chain uses TRBV7-2 and TRBJ2-1; D not certain. Trimming took off 5 bases at V and 6 bases at J, with 11 bases between the two ends. Per germline, CDR1 SGHTA and CDR2 FQGNSA. This CDR3 comprises 13 residues.

The V gene is TRBV2, the J gene TRBJ1-6; D perhaps matches TRBD1 (6 bases). Per the germline V gene, CDR1 is SNHLY and CDR2 is FYNNEI. Trimming removed 3 bases from V and 9 bases from J, with 9 bases in between. CDR3 size: 13 residues. In DNA form, the CDR3 reads TGTGCCAGCAGTGACAGGGGTTTTTCACCCCTCCACTTT. Its protein product is CASSDRGFSPLHF.

The table lists this clonotype with a count of one. The rearrangement uses TRBV12-3 or TRBV12-4 and TRBJ1-1; D perhaps matches TRBD1 (5 bases). The CDR3 length is 13 residues. V was clipped by 2 bases and J by 5 bases, with 9 bases between them. This CDR3 reads CASSLSGGTEAFF. CDR3 sequence (DNA): TGTGCCAGCAGTTTATCGGGGGGGACTGAAGCTTTCTTT.

The V and J genes are TRBV15 and TRBJ1-6, with 7 nucleotides matching TRBD1. V trimming: 6 bases; J trimming: 1 base; junction bases outside the gene matches: 6. Germline V gives CDR1 LNHNV, CDR2 YYDKDF (reference sequence). The CDR3 is 16 residues long. CDR3 DNA: TGTGCCACCAGTCGTTTACAGGGGTCCTATAATTCACCCCTCCACTTT. It encodes CATSRLQGSYNSPLHF.

This sequence joins TRBV20-1 and TRBJ2-3; either TRBD1 or TRBD2 may fit D (5 bases each). The CDR3 has 16 residues. Trimming left V 4 bases short and J 0 bases short, with 17 bases between. Germline CDR1 DFQATT, CDR2 SNEGSKA (reference sequence). CDR3 sequence: CSATSSDGASTDTQYF. The CDR3 region has the DNA TGCAGTGCTACATCCTCCGACGGGGCGAGCACAGATACGCAGTATTTT.

This clonotype was detected ten times or more. The J gene is TRBJ2-1, the V gene TRBV5-1; 11 bases line up with TRBD2. The germline V gene has CDR1 SGHRS and CDR2 YFSETQ. This CDR3 has 16 amino acids. After removal of 3 bases from V and 7 bases from J, the junction contained 9 bases not matched to a gene. DNA of the CDR3: TGCGCCAGCAGCTCCTTAGCGGGAGGGCCGGAAAATGAGCAGTTCTTC. Translated, it gives CASSSLAGGPENEQFF. The complete variable domain, with remaining parts taken from reference TRBV5-1 and TRBJ2-1, reads KAGVTQTPRYLIKTRGQQVTLSCSPISGHRSVSWYQQTPGQGLQFLFEYFSETQRNKGNFPGRFSGRQFSNSRSEMNVSTLELGDSALYLCASSSLAGGPENEQFFGPGTRLTVL.

Only a few counts were recorded for this clonotype. The chain has TRBV25-1 and TRBJ1-1; D possibly corresponds to TRBD1 (6 bases). V dropped 3 bases and J dropped 3 bases, with 14 bases sitting between them. The germline V gene encodes CDR1 MGHDK and CDR2 SYGVNS. The CDR3 contains 15 residues. CDR3 nucleotides: TGTGCCAGCAGTGAGGGGGGGGCTATGGACACTGAAGCTTTCTTT. Protein: CASSEGGAMDTEAFF.

This clonotype was detected a few times. The rearrangement joins TRBV10-3 to TRBJ2-3; the D gene is possibly TRBD2 (6 bases). V was cut by 2 bases and J by 4 bases, with 16 bases left in between. This CDR3 contains 16 residues. CDR1 is ENHRY, CDR2 SYGVKD, per germline. CDR3 DNA: TGTGCCATCAGTGAGGGGACTCTTTTGAGACCAGATACGCAGTATTTT. This codes for CAISEGTLLRPDTQYF.

CDR3 amino acids: CASSFVGTGDTQYF. The CDR3 DNA reads as TGTGCCAGCAGCTTCGTGGGGACGGGAGATACGCAGTATTTT. This rearrangement joins TRBV7-9 to TRBJ2-3; D might be TRBD1 or TRBD2, each matching 5 bases. CDR3 length: 14 residues. Looked up from germline, CDR1 is SEHNR and CDR2 is FQNEAQ (reference sequence). Trimming took 3 bases from V and 5 from J, leaving 12 bases between them. The whole variable domain, remainder taken from reference TRBV7-9 and TRBJ2-3, is DTGVSQNPRHKITKRGQNVTFRCDPISEHNRLYWYRQTLGQGPEFLTYFQNEAQLEKSRLLSDRFSAERPKGSFSTLEIQRTEQGDSAMYLCASSFVGTGDTQYFGPGTRLTVL.

The rearrangement uses TRBV7-2 and TRBJ1-1; TRBD1 matches 8 bases. This CDR3 comprises 15 residues. In germline, CDR1 is SGHTA, CDR2 FQGNSA. J gave up 0 bases and V 2 bases, and 2 bases lay outside the gene matches. The CDR3 coding sequence is TGTGCCAGCAGCTTAATGGGACAGGTGAACACTGAAGCTTTCTTT. Translation gives CASSLMGQVNTEAFF.

In its sample, this clonotype was seen a few times. The J gene is TRBJ2-2, the V gene TRBV24-1, with TRBD2 matching 9 bases. Germline-derived CDR1 and CDR2 are KGHDR and SFDVKD. V dropped 5 bases and J dropped 4; count of bases not matched to a gene: 10. The CDR3 extends over 17 amino acids. The CDR3 DNA reads TGTGCCACCAGTGTAAAGCGGGAGGCCGGGTCCACCGGGGAGCTGTTTTTT. Its protein is CATSVKREAGSTGELFF.

The J gene is TRBJ2-5, the V gene TRBV12-3 or TRBV12-4, with 10 nucleotides matching TRBD1. The last part of the DNA fits TRBJ2-1 better; the J call may be wrong. This CDR3 has 14 residues. This chain's CDR3 is CASSRGQGPETQFF. CDR3 nucleotides: TGTGCCAGCAGTCGGGGACAGGGGCCCGAGACCCAGTTCTTC.

Comment on this clonotype: An end of the junction does not agree with germline; a read error may underlie this. The chain carries TRBV4-1 and TRBJ1-3; D is possibly TRBD1 (5 bases). CDR1 is MGHRA, CDR2 YSYEKL, per germline. The CDR3 runs 16 residues. As DNA, the CDR3 is TGCGCCAGCAGCCAAGCCGGGACGACGTTCGGAAATACCATATATTTT. Amino acid sequence: CASSQAGTTFGNTIYF.

This clonotype occurred many times. The chain is built from TRBV7-2 and TRBJ2-2, with 14 bases matching TRBD2. CDR1 SGHTA and CDR2 FQGNSA come from the germline V gene. V lost 2 bases, J lost 6 bases, and 8 bases stayed unmatched. This CDR3 is 18 amino acids long. CDR3 in amino acids: CASSLFSGLAGAPGELFF. The CDR3 DNA is TGTGCCAGCAGCTTATTTTCGGGACTAGCGGGAGCTCCCGGGGAGCTGTTTTTT.

The V gene is TRBV7-8, the J gene TRBJ1-1; no clear D gene. Germline V CDR1 and CDR2: SGHVS, FQNEAQ. Trimming left V 5 bases short and J 2 bases short, with 12 bases between. CDR3 length: 14 amino acids. CDR3 DNA sequence: TGTGCCAGCAGCCCCCTGGACGGAAACACTGAAGCTTTCTTT. Residues: CASSPLDGNTEAFF.

The chain recombines TRBV28 with TRBJ2-7, with D tentatively TRBD2 (5 bases). V lost 1 base, J lost 6 bases, and 16 bases lay in between. CDR3 size: 15 residues. In germline, CDR1 is MDHEN, CDR2 SYDVKM. CDR3 DNA sequence: TGTGCCAGCAGTTTATTTCGACTATCTCCTCGCGAGCAGTACTTC. Amino acids: CASSLFRLSPREQYF.

This CDR3 is CAISVQGNQPQHF. CDR3 nucleotides: TGTGCCATCAGTGTGCAGGGAAATCAGCCCCAGCATTTT. The J gene is TRBJ1-5, the V gene TRBV10-3; maybe TRBD1 (5 bases). The CDR3 covers 13 residues. CDR1 and CDR2 (germline): ENHRY, SYGVKD. Trimming cost V 4 bases and J 4 bases, with 8 bases left between them.

As regards this clonotype: This may stem from a read error, because a much larger clone lies one nucleotide away. J is TRBJ2-3 and V is TRBV2; no definite D call. Trimming removed 0 bases from V and 4 bases from J, with 2 bases in between. This CDR3 spans 12 amino acids. The V gene's germline CDR1 is SNHLY and CDR2 FYNNEI. The CDR3 DNA is TGTGCCAGCAGTGAAGCCGCAGATACGCAGTATTTT. Amino acid sequence: CASSEAADTQYF.

This clonotype was observed at least ten times. The chain joins TRBV5-6 to TRBJ1-5; weak D call: TRBD1 (5 bases). CDR1 SGHDT and CDR2 YYEEEE come from the germline V gene. V was trimmed by 3 bases and J by 3 bases, leaving 13 bases between them. The CDR3 consists of 15 residues. CDR3 in DNA: TGTGCCAGCAGCTCTGACGGGGGATACAATCAGCCCCAGCATTTT. Its protein is CASSSDGGYNQPQHF.

This clonotype turned up a few times. The chain combines TRBV5-1 with TRBJ1-5; D is perhaps TRBD1 (5 bases). Trimming took off 5 bases at V and 6 bases at J, with 15 bases between the two ends. The CDR3 extends over 14 amino acids. Germline-derived CDR1 and CDR2 are SGHRS and YFSETQ. Written as DNA, the CDR3 is TGCGCCAGCAGGCGGGGGGTAGGGGCTCAGCCCCAGCATTTT. The encoded protein is CASRRGVGAQPQHF.